Sequencing of this TCR beta chain was carried out in a study of T-cell memory formation after mild COVID-19. CDR1 and CDR2 from the germline V gene are GTSNPN and SVGIG (reference sequence). Trimming cost V 3 bases and J 3 bases, with 8 bases left between them. There are 12 residues in the CDR3. This clonotype was found a few times. Its target is unknown. TCRdb reanalysed the 5' RACE reads using MiXCR and keeps one entry per CDR3 protein. The profile shows roughly 380,000 distinct CDR3 sequences, 25% to 30% of them singletons. Notes on the study in general: Memory cells collected pre-infection included some clones that later responded, suggesting cross-reactive memory joined.

The material sequenced was PBMCs or a T cell subset sorted from them (not recorded which). The receptor's source is an adult woman who had mild COVID-19 (a few samples of this study predate the infection). Cell type and time point are not known. The chain couples TRBV30 to TRBJ1-1; D remains unclear. The CDR3 nucleotides read TGTGCCTGGAGGAAGTGGGACACTGAAGCTTTCTTT. Residues: CAWRKWDTEAFF.